The text below deals with one TCR beta chain. In the original processing: Amplification of reference gene primers was used by the study to estimate nucleated cell counts. Method: immunoSEQ multiplex PCR; TCRdb's copy keeps in-frame clones and lacks some. V and J calls and clone size are as listed in that table; D and trimming were resolved from the DNA. The sample comprises 200,000 to 250,000 clones, about 83% of which are singletons, and approximately 8.1% rests with the top ten. This specimen comes from a study of blood T cell repertoires in COVID-19. Study-wide background: Samples taken during acute and convalescent COVID-19 were collected in the United States, Italy and Spain. T cells, B-cell-depleted T cells, or PBMCs supplied cDNA or gDNA.

CDR3 length equals 14 residues. Trimming stripped 1 base from V and 0 bases from J, with 6 bases between. Germline CDR1 and CDR2: SQVTM and ANQGSEA. The chain employs TRBV29-1 and TRBJ1-4; D is unresolved. The source of this sequence is a woman in her 50s with active or convalescent COVID-19. Material: peripheral blood. CDR3 sequence reads: CSVEGSATNEKLFF. The CDR3 DNA follows: TGCAGCGTTGAAGGGTCAGCAACTAATGAAAAACTGTTTTTT.